The clone carrying this TCR beta chain came up once. The source of the sample is a study of shared clonotypes between healthy human individuals. The overall study: Sampling drew on donors who were a couple of women and a few men aged 18 to 49. Three plates were used per donor for CD4 naive, three for CD4 memory, two for CD8 naive and one for CD8 memory.

Here immunoSEQ multiplex PCR was the method, and the copy in TCRdb shows in-frame clones only, minus some. The data show approximately 400,000 clones, 90% to 98% seen once. The CDR3 is made up of 15 amino acids. Germline V gene data show CDR1 as MGHRA and CDR2 as YSYEKL. The germline V and J ends were trimmed by 4 bases and 10 bases, with 19 bases remaining between them. Specimen: memory CD8+ T cells sorted from blood. Subset described: CD45RO+ cells pooled with CCR7-negative TemRA cells. This TCR was sampled from a young man in good health. The chain employs TRBV4-1 and TRBJ1-4, with D possibly being TRBD1 (6 bases). The CDR3 nucleotides read TGCGCCAGCAGCCCTCCCGGGACAATTTTTGGAAAACTGTTTTTT. Its protein is CASSPPGTIFGKLFF.